What follows are 4 T cell receptor beta chains derived from one specimen sequenced in a study of cytomegalovirus exposure and HLA in healthy donors. 13 Jbeta primers and 60 Vbeta primers were used for the PCR. Method: immunoSEQ multiplex PCR; TCRdb's copy keeps in-frame clones and lacks some. This sample carries about 140,000 clones, roughly 79% of them seen once, and the ten largest clones take 1.5% to 2%. Sequenced material: PBMCs. All receptors derive from a woman aged 40 to 50 in good health and CMV-seronegative.

This chain uses TRBV6-1 with TRBJ1-1, with 8 positions matching TRBD1. This CDR3 is built from 15 residues. Trimming cost V 10 bases and J 4 bases; bases outside gene matches: 14. From germline, CDR1 is MNHNS and CDR2 SASEGT. The CDR3: CATSSLQGGATEAFF. The CDR3 nucleotides are TGTGCCACCTCAAGTCTACAGGGGGGCGCCACTGAAGCTTTCTTT.

J is TRBJ2-2 and V is TRBV7-9; D is ambiguous. V dropped 0 bases and J dropped 0 bases, with 8 bases sitting between them. CDR3 length: 16 amino acids. Germline values: CDR1 SEHNR, CDR2 FQNEAQ (reference sequence). The CDR3 protein is CASSLATETNTGELFF. The CDR3 bases are TGTGCCAGCAGCTTAGCCACAGAAACGAACACCGGGGAGCTGTTTTTT.

CDR3 nucleotide sequence: TGCGCCAGCAGCCAAGTTTTAGCGGGAGGGCCAGAGACCCAGTACTTC. Its translation is CASSQVLAGGPETQYF. The chain uses TRBV4-1 and TRBJ2-5, with TRBD2 matching over 11 bases. This CDR3 comprises 16 residues. V was clipped by 1 base and J by 4 bases; unmatched bases: 5. Germline CDR1 MGHRA, CDR2 YSYEKL.

This rearrangement joins TRBV29-1 to TRBJ1-1; 8 bases agree with TRBD1. V was pared by 6 bases and J by 0 bases, with 0 bases of the junction left unmatched. The CDR3 spans 12 residues. Germline lookup yields CDR1 SQVTM and CDR2 ANQGSEA. CDR3 DNA: TGCAGCGTGGGACAGGTGAACACTGAAGCTTTCTTT. This gives the protein CSVGQVNTEAFF.